This T cell receptor (beta chain) was sequenced for a study of memory CD4+ T cells and cytomegalovirus serostatus. Study in general: Donors were healthy Belgian adults, some 10 CMV seropositive and around 23 seronegative.

The method was immunoSEQ multiplex PCR; TCRdb's version includes in-frame clones alone and lacks a portion of them. The sample contains about 39,000 clones, over 65% of which appear only once. Trimming stripped 1 base from V and 0 bases from J, with 7 bases between. The germline CDR1 and CDR2 sequences are GTSNPN and SVGIG (reference sequence). The CDR3 totals 14 residues. Single viable CD3+CD4+CD8-CD45RO+ cells were sorted as the memory CD4+ T cells. After thawing, CD4+ T cells were positively selected. Source material: memory CD4+ T cells from blood. The clonotype originates from an adult in good health and CMV-seronegative. This chain joins TRBV30 and TRBJ1-3; D gene ambiguous. CDR3 loop: CAWSEGLSGNTIYF. As DNA, the CDR3 is TGTGCCTGGAGTGAGGGCCTCTCTGGAAACACCATATATTTT. The whole variable domain, remainder taken from reference TRBV30 and TRBJ1-3, is SQTIHQWPATLVQPVGSPLSLECTVEGTSNPNLYWYRQAAGRGLQLLFYSVGIGQISSEVPQNLSASRPQDRQFILSSKKLLLSDSGFYLCAWSEGLSGNTIYFGEGSWLTVV.